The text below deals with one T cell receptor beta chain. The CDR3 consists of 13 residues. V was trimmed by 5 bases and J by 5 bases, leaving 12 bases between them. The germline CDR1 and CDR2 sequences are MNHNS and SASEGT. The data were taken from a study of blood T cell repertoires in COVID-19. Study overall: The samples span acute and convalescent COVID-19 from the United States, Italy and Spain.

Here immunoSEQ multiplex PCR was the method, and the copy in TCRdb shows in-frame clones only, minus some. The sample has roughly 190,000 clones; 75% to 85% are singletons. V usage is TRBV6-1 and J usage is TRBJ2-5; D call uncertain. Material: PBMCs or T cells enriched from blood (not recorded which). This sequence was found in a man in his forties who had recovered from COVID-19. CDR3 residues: CASSPGPGETQYF. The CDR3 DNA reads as TGTGCCAGCAGTCCCGGCCCCGGGGAGACCCAGTACTTC.